The rows below give T cell receptor beta chains drawn from one sample of a study of blood T cell repertoires in COVID-19. Measured with immunoSEQ multiplex PCR; TCRdb has only the in-frame clones, and not every one. The sample lists about 160,000 clones; about 81% were seen once. Sequences were obtained from peripheral blood. The source is a human donor in a cohort sampled during active COVID-19. CDR3s include the opening cysteine and the closing phenylalanine or tryptophan. Each record gives: V gene, D gene, J gene, clone size, CDR3 protein, CDR3 DNA. A D gene is named only where the DNA matches it firmly. Expanded clones are given a class, and other clones once, few, many or no size at all.

TRBV27	-	TRBJ2-5	-	CASSPRYPGQETQYF	TGTGCCAGCAGCCCCCGGTATCCGGGCCAAGAGACCCAGTACTTC
TRBV28	-	TRBJ1-5	-	CVSGGRLWNQPQHF	TGTGTTAGCGGGGGCCGCCTTTGGAATCAGCCCCAGCATTTT
TRBV6-4	TRBD2	TRBJ2-5	once	CASSRTSGRAETQYF	TGTGCCAGCAGCAGGACTAGCGGGAGGGCAGAGACCCAGTACTTC
TRBV24-1	TRBD2	TRBJ2-1	-	CATSDTTRGGSGNEQFF	TGTGCCACCAGTGATACGACCCGGGGGGGCTCGGGCAATGAGCAGTTCTTC
TRBV3-1/TRBV3-2	-	TRBJ1-2	-	CASSPEGRMHGYTF	TGTGCCAGCAGCCCGGAGGGGCGCATGCATGGCTACACCTTC
TRBV6-2/TRBV6-3	TRBD1	TRBJ1-1	-	CASSQDRVGLNTEAFF	TGTGCCAGCAGCCAGGACAGGGTGGGATTAAACACTGAAGCTTTCTTT
TRBV7-3	-	TRBJ1-3	-	CASSLFVPNRGGTIYF	TGTGCCAGCAGCTTATTCGTTCCGAATAGAGGAGGCACCATATATTTT
TRBV5-1	-	TRBJ2-7	-	CASSLAGLATYEQYF	TGCGCCAGCAGCTTGGCCGGGTTGGCCACCTACGAGCAGTACTTC
TRBV7-9	-	TRBJ1-3	few	CASSSLDSLSSGNTIYF	TGTGCCAGCAGCAGCTTGGACAGCTTAAGCTCTGGAAACACCATATATTTT
TRBV5-8	-	TRBJ2-5	-	CASSLYPGSQETQYF	TGTGCCAGCAGCTTGTACCCGGGGAGCCAAGAGACCCAGTACTTC
TRBV19	TRBD1	TRBJ2-7	-	CASSAGQGAFYEQYF	TGTGCCAGTAGTGCCGGACAGGGGGCATTTTACGAGCAGTACTTC
TRBV9	TRBD2	TRBJ2-1	-	CASSVGTSGKDEQFF	TGTGCCAGCAGCGTCGGGACTAGCGGGAAGGATGAGCAGTTCTTC
TRBV28	TRBD1	TRBJ1-5	-	CASSLPLTGDQPQHF	TGTGCCAGCAGTTTACCCCTAACAGGGGACCAGCCCCAGCATTTT
TRBV29-1	TRBD1	TRBJ1-4	-	CSLKGQGALGEKLFF	TGCAGCCTGAAGGGACAGGGGGCGCTTGGGGAAAAACTGTTTTTT
TRBV10-1	-	TRBJ1-1	-	CASKNRGMGDTEAFF	TGCGCCAGCAAAAACCGGGGGATGGGTGACACTGAAGCTTTCTTT
TRBV12-2	-	TRBJ1-1	-	CASRSPDGPPLRSEAFF	TGTGCAAGTCGCTCCCCAGACGGTCCTCCCTTGAGGTCTGAAGCTTTCTTT
TRBV6-5	TRBD1	TRBJ1-3	-	CASSLTGSSTGNTIYF	TGTGCCAGCAGTTTGACAGGGTCCTCAACTGGAAACACCATATATTTT
TRBV14	-	TRBJ1-1	-	CASSQERDTEAFF	TGTGCCAGCAGCCAAGAACGGGACACTGAAGCTTTCTTT
TRBV12-3/TRBV12-4	-	TRBJ2-5	-	CASSLKETQYF	TGTGCCAGCAGTCTTAAAGAGACCCAGTACTTC
TRBV4-3	TRBD1	TRBJ2-7	-	CASSPGDRGLSDEQYF	TGCGCCAGCAGCCCCGGGGACAGGGGCCTTAGCGACGAGCAGTACTTC
TRBV6-2/TRBV6-3	-	TRBJ2-1	-	CASSSQMGGYNEQFF	TGTGCCAGCAGTTCCCAAATGGGGGGTTACAATGAGCAGTTCTTC
TRBV5-4	-	TRBJ1-1	-	CASSLVVGAFTEAFF	TGTGCCAGCAGCTTGGTTGTGGGCGCGTTTACTGAAGCTTTCTTT
TRBV7-9	-	TRBJ2-1	-	CASSLGDSDGFF	TGTGCCAGCAGCTTAGGGGACTCCGATGGGTTCTTC
TRBV27	-	TRBJ1-4	-	CASSQTPRVEKLFF	TGTGCCAGCAGTCAGACACCGAGGGTTGAAAAACTGTTTTTT
TRBV10-3	TRBD1	TRBJ1-5	-	CAIQDRDRGDQPQHF	TGTGCCATCCAGGACAGGGACAGGGGGGATCAGCCCCAGCATTTT
TRBV13	-	TRBJ1-4	-	CASSAGFGEKLFF	TGTGCCAGCAGCGCCGGGTTTGGTGAAAAACTGTTTTTT
TRBV6-1	-	TRBJ2-1	-	CASSVRGDSYNEQFF	TGTGCCAGCAGTGTCAGGGGCGATTCCTACAATGAGCAGTTCTTC
TRBV5-1	TRBD2	TRBJ2-2	-	CASSFSPGTSGGPLTGELFF	TGCGCCAGCAGTTTTTCCCCCGGGACTAGCGGGGGGCCTCTGACCGGGGAGCTGTTTTTT
TRBV7-2	-	TRBJ2-6	few	CASSPVVQGFSGANVLTF	TGTGCCAGCAGCCCAGTGGTGCAGGGGTTCTCGGGGGCCAACGTCCTGACTTTC
TRBV29-1	-	TRBJ2-7	-	CSVRNRDYHEQYF	TGCAGCGTCCGGAACAGGGATTATCACGAGCAGTACTTC
TRBV7-9	-	TRBJ2-7	-	CASSSSTGALRYEQYF	TGTGCCAGCAGCTCAAGCACGGGAGCCCTCCGATACGAGCAGTACTTC
TRBV7-2	TRBD1	TRBJ2-4	-	CASSSTGDNIQYF	TGTGCCAGCAGCTCGACAGGGGACAACATTCAGTACTTC
TRBV18	TRBD1	TRBJ2-2	-	CASSLGTALGTGELFF	TGTGCCAGCTCACTTGGGACAGCCCTCGGCACCGGGGAGCTGTTTTTT
TRBV11-3	TRBD2	TRBJ2-1	-	CASSLEGTSGSYEQFF	TGTGCCAGCAGCTTAGAAGGGACTAGCGGGAGTTATGAGCAGTTCTTC
TRBV27	TRBD1	TRBJ1-1	few	CASSFLSGGNTEAFF	TGTGCCAGCAGTTTTCTTTCAGGGGGGAACACTGAAGCTTTCTTT
TRBV14	TRBD1	TRBJ2-5	-	CASSQGGTGALRTQYF	TGTGCCAGCAGCCAAGGAGGGACAGGAGCATTGAGGACCCAGTACTTC
TRBV6-5	-	TRBJ1-1	few	CASSSTDRRTEAFF	TGTGCCAGCAGTTCAACAGACAGGAGGACTGAAGCTTTCTTT
TRBV5-1	TRBD1	TRBJ1-6	-	CASRRQGSSYNSPLHF	TGCGCCAGCAGACGACAGGGGAGCTCCTATAATTCACCCCTCCACTTT
TRBV4-3	TRBD1	TRBJ1-2	once	CASSQSADRGSGYTF	TGCGCCAGCAGCCAGTCTGCGGACAGGGGTTCTGGCTACACCTTC
TRBV7-6	TRBD2	TRBJ2-7	-	CASSEGTSGHYEQYF	TGTGCCAGCAGCGAGGGTACTAGCGGGCACTACGAGCAGTACTTC
TRBV10-1	TRBD1	TRBJ2-7	-	CASSEGDSYYEQYF	TGCGCCAGCAGTGAGGGGGACAGCTACTACGAGCAGTACTTC
TRBV6-5	TRBD1	TRBJ2-3	-	CASSSRDRETDTQYF	TGTGCCAGCAGTAGCCGGGACAGGGAAACAGATACGCAGTATTTT
TRBV19	-	TRBJ2-5	-	CATSRGSQETQYF	TGTGCCACCAGCAGAGGGTCCCAAGAGACCCAGTACTTC
TRBV5-4	TRBD2	TRBJ2-5	once	CASSRVAGGQETQYF	TGTGCCAGCAGCCGCGTAGCGGGGGGTCAAGAGACCCAGTACTTC
TRBV7-9	-	TRBJ1-1	-	CASSLDRNTEAFF	TGTGCCAGCAGCCTGGACAGAAACACTGAAGCTTTCTTT
TRBV6-2/TRBV6-3	TRBD1	TRBJ1-2	-	CASSYLQGAIFDYGYTF	TGTGCCAGCAGTTACCTGCAGGGGGCAATTTTTGACTATGGCTACACCTTC
TRBV9	TRBD1	TRBJ2-7	-	CASSTGQGGYEQYF	TGTGCCAGCAGCACCGGACAGGGAGGCTACGAGCAGTACTTC
TRBV19	TRBD2	TRBJ2-7	-	CASSIVLAGEGEQYF	TGTGCCAGTAGTATAGTATTAGCGGGAGAGGGCGAGCAGTACTTC
TRBV24-1	-	TRBJ1-5	-	CATSGPRSNQPQHF	TGTGCCACCAGTGGGCCGCGGAGCAATCAGCCCCAGCATTTT
TRBV11-3	-	TRBJ2-1	few	CASSFAANEQFF	TGTGCCAGCAGCTTCGCCGCGAATGAGCAGTTCTTC
TRBV25-1	-	TRBJ1-1	-	CASSEQGYTEAFF	TGTGCCAGCAGTGAACAGGGATACACTGAAGCTTTCTTT
TRBV6-2/TRBV6-3	TRBD2	TRBJ2-7	-	CASSYTGEGSYEQYF	TGTGCCAGCAGTTATACCGGGGAGGGCTCCTACGAGCAGTACTTC
TRBV4-1	TRBD2	TRBJ2-3	-	CASSQDRASGIYTDTQYF	TGCGCCAGCAGCCAAGATCGGGCTAGCGGGATATACACAGATACGCAGTATTTT